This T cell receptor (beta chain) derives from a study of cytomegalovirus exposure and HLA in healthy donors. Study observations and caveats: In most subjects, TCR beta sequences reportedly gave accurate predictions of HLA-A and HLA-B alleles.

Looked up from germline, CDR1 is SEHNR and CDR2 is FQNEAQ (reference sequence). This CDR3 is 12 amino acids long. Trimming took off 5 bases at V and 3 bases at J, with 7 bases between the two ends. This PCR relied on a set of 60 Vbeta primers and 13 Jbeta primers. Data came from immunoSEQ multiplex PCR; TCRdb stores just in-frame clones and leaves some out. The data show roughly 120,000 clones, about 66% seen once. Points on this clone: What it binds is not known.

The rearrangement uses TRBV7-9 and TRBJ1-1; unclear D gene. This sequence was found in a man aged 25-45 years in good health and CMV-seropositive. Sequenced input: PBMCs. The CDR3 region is CASSEEYTEAFF. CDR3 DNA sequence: TGTGCCAGCAGCGAGGAGTACACTGAAGCTTTCTTT.